These T cell receptor beta chains were read from a single sample in a study of blood T cell repertoires in COVID-19. The protocol was immunoSEQ multiplex PCR, while the TCRdb copy is restricted to in-frame clones and leaves out a portion. The profile shows around 400,000 clones, more than 70% of them singletons. The sequenced sample was PBMCs or T cells enriched from blood (not recorded which). These receptors were taken from a woman in her late teens or twenties who had been exposed to COVID-19. The CDR3 runs from the conserved cysteine through the conserved F or W. A D gene is named only where the DNA matches it firmly. Clone size appears in some rows only: once, few, many, or a class for an expanded clone.

V gene	clone size	J gene	D gene	CDR3 protein	CDR3 DNA
TRBV10-3	-	TRBJ1-3	-	CAIGSGDTSGNTIYF	TGTGCCATCGGGTCAGGTGATACCTCTGGAAACACCATATATTTT
TRBV3-1/TRBV3-2	-	TRBJ2-5	-	CASSQDFQETQYF	TGTGCCAGCAGCCAAGATTTCCAGGAGACCCAGTACTTC
TRBV19	once	TRBJ1-2	TRBD1	CASSIGDRVNYGYTF	TGTGCCAGTAGTATCGGCGACAGGGTTAACTATGGCTACACCTTC
TRBV28	-	TRBJ1-5	TRBD1	CASSPTGVYQPQHF	TGTGCCAGCAGTCCGACAGGGGTATATCAGCCCCAGCATTTT
TRBV5-1	-	TRBJ1-1	-	CASSFRAQELNTEAFF	TGCGCCAGCAGCTTTAGGGCACAGGAGTTGAACACTGAAGCTTTCTTT
TRBV7-9	-	TRBJ2-7	-	CASSAYEEQYF	TGTGCCAGCAGCGCTTATGAGGAGCAGTACTTC
TRBV4-3	-	TRBJ1-6	-	CASSPDNSPGIGSPLHF	TGCGCCAGCAGCCCCGATAATTCGCCGGGAATTGGCTCACCCCTCCACTTT
TRBV7-8	-	TRBJ2-7	-	CASSFDNYEQYF	TGTGCCAGCAGCTTCGACAACTACGAGCAGTACTTC
TRBV10-3	-	TRBJ2-2	TRBD2	CAISGGGLAGLNTGELFF	TGTGCCATCAGTGGGGGGGGACTAGCGGGACTGAACACCGGGGAGCTGTTTTTT
TRBV11-2	-	TRBJ1-1	-	CASTGVGNTEAFF	TGTGCCAGCACCGGGGTAGGGAACACTGAAGCTTTCTTT
TRBV2	-	TRBJ1-6	TRBD1	CASRATGYNSPLHF	TGTGCCAGCAGAGCGACAGGGTATAATTCACCCCTCCACTTT
TRBV19	few	TRBJ2-7	TRBD1	CASSIRDSYEQYF	TGTGCCAGTAGTATTCGGGACAGTTACGAGCAGTACTTC
TRBV7-9	-	TRBJ1-6	-	CASSRNGITDSPLHF	TGTGCCAGCAGCCGTAACGGGATTACGGATTCACCCCTCCACTTT
TRBV5-1	once	TRBJ2-1	TRBD2	CASSLSGRADYNEQFF	TGCGCCAGCAGCCTCAGCGGGAGGGCCGACTACAATGAGCAGTTCTTC
TRBV7-9	-	TRBJ1-2	-	CASSLPRSGWDGYTF	TGTGCCAGCAGCTTACCGCGTTCAGGTTGGGATGGCTACACCTTC
TRBV2	-	TRBJ1-1	-	CASSVVSGNTEAFF	TGTGCCAGCAGTGTAGTGTCTGGGAACACTGAAGCTTTCTTT
TRBV7-2	-	TRBJ1-1	-	CASSLAGIGTEAFF	TGTGCCAGCAGCCTCGCAGGAATTGGCACTGAAGCTTTCTTT
TRBV4-1	-	TRBJ2-2	-	CASSQGQSTGELFF	TGCGCCAGCAGCCAGGGACAATCCACCGGGGAGCTGTTTTTT
TRBV7-3	once	TRBJ2-1	TRBD2	CASSPASGGAREQFF	TGTGCCAGCAGCCCTGCTAGCGGGGGGGCCAGGGAGCAGTTCTTC
TRBV5-5	once	TRBJ1-1	-	CASSPLGGVNTEAFF	TGTGCCAGCAGCCCCCTGGGCGGGGTGAACACTGAAGCTTTCTTT
TRBV13	-	TRBJ2-3	-	CASSSRTSTDTQYF	TGTGCCAGCAGCTCCCGGACTAGCACAGATACGCAGTATTTT
TRBV21-1	-	TRBJ2-5	-	CASSKRRWRNQETQYF	TGTGCCAGCAGCAAACGGAGGTGGAGGAACCAAGAGACCCAGTACTTC
TRBV29-1	-	TRBJ1-1	TRBD1	CSVPGGTMNTEAFF	TGCAGCGTGCCAGGGGGCACCATGAACACTGAAGCTTTCTTT
TRBV5-1	-	TRBJ2-3	TRBD1	CASSWSGGQTDTQYF	TGCGCCAGCAGCTGGTCAGGGGGCCAAACAGATACGCAGTATTTT
TRBV28	-	TRBJ2-4	-	CASKPRLRAKNIQYF	TGTGCCAGCAAACCACGTCTGCGGGCCAAAAACATTCAGTACTTC
TRBV12-3/TRBV12-4	-	TRBJ1-3	-	CATRGAGNTIYF	TGTGCCACCCGGGGTGCTGGAAACACCATATATTTT
TRBV28	-	TRBJ1-4	TRBD1	CASSPRDRGGKNEKLFF	TGTGCCAGCAGTCCGAGGGACAGGGGGGGTAAGAATGAAAAACTGTTTTTT
TRBV29-1	-	TRBJ2-7	-	CSVEANRADSYEQYF	TGCAGCGTTGAAGCGAATCGAGCGGACTCCTACGAGCAGTACTTC